This T cell receptor beta chain was sequenced in a study of spatial heterogeneity in lung cancer. Broader study findings: In tumors, expanded intratumoral alpha and beta TCR counts tracked mutation counts.

From the 5' RACE reads, TCRdb called clonotypes with MiXCR, one entry per CDR3 protein. The sample has 9,500 to 10,000 distinct CDR3 sequences, 6.3% seen once; the top ten hold approximately 7.1%. The CDR3 consists of 16 residues. Germline V gene sequence: CDR1 SGHTA, CDR2 FQGNSA. Trimming shortened V by 1 base and J by 2 bases, and 12 bases separated the two germline ends. This clonotype was counted ten times or more. Its antigen is undetermined. Time point specified: sample taken at primary tumor resection. The donors comprised 60 to 80 untreated early-stage non-small cell lung cancer patients. This clonotype was sampled from a female donor with early-stage non-small cell lung cancer. This chain uses TRBV7-2 with TRBJ2-1; D is perhaps TRBD2 (6 bases). Specimen: lung tumor tissue, collected at surgery. For the CDR3, the DNA is TGTGCCAGCAGCTTAGTAGCGCGGGGCCCCTACAATGAGCAGTTCTTC. Protein product: CASSLVARGPYNEQFF.